These 3 T cell receptor beta chains came from one sample sequenced in a study of blood T cells in healthy people across ages. Sample-barcoded 5' priming and a J-beta primer mix drove a second PCR of about 7 to 11 cycles. TCRdb re-analysed the 5' RACE reads in MiXCR, keeping a single row per CDR3 protein. The profile covers 700,000 to 900,000 distinct CDR3 sequences, with roughly 25% appearing a single time and less than 3.5% taken by the ten largest. The sample was also linked to a second study, of T cells of mothers and their children.

Sequencing used blood. The receptors derive from a boy younger than 18 in good health.

This clonotype was recorded a few times. V gene TRBV27 combines with J gene TRBJ1-4; no clear D gene. V lost 7 bases to trimming and J lost 0 bases, with 9 bases between them. The CDR3 has 14 amino acids. Germline V lookup: CDR1 MNHEY, CDR2 SMNVEV (reference sequence). CDR3 nucleotides: TGTGCCAGCAAAATGACGGCAACTAATGAAAAACTGTTTTTT. This codes for CASKMTATNEKLFF.

The V gene is TRBV3-1, the J gene TRBJ1-6, with TRBD1 identical over 9 bases. This CDR3 region has 17 residues. Germline lookup yields CDR1 LGHDT and CDR2 YNNKEL (reference sequence). J was trimmed by 7 bases and V by 4 bases; bases with no gene match: 11. CDR3 residues: CASSRSLTGTGNSPLHF. The CDR3 coding sequence is TGTGCCAGCAGCCGATCTTTAACCGGGACAGGGAATTCACCCCTCCACTTT.

The chain couples TRBV25-1 to TRBJ2-7, with D perhaps TRBD2 (6 bases). Germline V gene sequence: CDR1 MGHDK, CDR2 SYGVNS. The CDR3 sequence is 15 residues long. V was clipped by 3 bases and J by 0 bases, with 12 bases between them. CDR3 nucleotides: TGTGCCAGCAGTGACAGCGGGCGTTTCTCCTACGAGCAGTACTTC. It yields the protein CASSDSGRFSYEQYF.